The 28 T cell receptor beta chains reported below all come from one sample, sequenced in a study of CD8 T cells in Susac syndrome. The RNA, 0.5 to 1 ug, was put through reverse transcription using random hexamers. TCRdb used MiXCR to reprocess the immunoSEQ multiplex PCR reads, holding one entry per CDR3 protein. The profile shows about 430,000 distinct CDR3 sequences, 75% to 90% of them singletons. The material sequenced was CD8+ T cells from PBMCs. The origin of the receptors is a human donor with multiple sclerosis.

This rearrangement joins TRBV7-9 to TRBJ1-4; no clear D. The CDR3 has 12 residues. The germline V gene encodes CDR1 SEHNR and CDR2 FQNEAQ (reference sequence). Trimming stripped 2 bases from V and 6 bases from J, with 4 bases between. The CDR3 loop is CASSLLDEKLFF. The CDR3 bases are TGTGCCAGCAGCTTACTCGATGAAAAACTGTTTTTT.

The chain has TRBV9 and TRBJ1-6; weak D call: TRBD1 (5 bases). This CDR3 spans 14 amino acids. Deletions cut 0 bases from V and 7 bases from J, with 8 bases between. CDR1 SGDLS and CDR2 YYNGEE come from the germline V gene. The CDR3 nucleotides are TGTGCCAGCAGCGTAGGGGGGAGCAATTCACCCCTCCACTTT. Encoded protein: CASSVGGSNSPLHF. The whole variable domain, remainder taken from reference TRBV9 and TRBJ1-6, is DSGVTQTPKHLITATGQRVTLRCSPRSGDLSVYWYQQSLDQGLQFLIQYYNGEERAKGNILERFSAQQFPDLHSELNLSSLELGDSALYFCASSVGGSNSPLHFGNGTRLTVT.

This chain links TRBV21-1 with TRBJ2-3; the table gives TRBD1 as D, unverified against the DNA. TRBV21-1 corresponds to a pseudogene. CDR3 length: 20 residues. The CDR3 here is CASSPPCRGGSCRSTDTQYF. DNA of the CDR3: TGTGCCAGCAGCCCCCCTTGCCGGGGGGGCAGTTGTAGGAGCACAGATACGCAGTATTTT.

The CDR3, as DNA: TGCAGCGGGACGACTAGCGGGGATTTGTATGAGCAGTTCTTC. This encodes CSGTTSGDLYEQFF. This sequence joins TRBV29-1 and TRBJ2-1, with TRBD2 matching 11 bases. The germline V gene encodes CDR1 SQVTM and CDR2 ANQGSEA. CDR3 length equals 14 residues. V lost 7 bases to trimming and J lost 8 bases; unmatched junction nucleotides: 10.

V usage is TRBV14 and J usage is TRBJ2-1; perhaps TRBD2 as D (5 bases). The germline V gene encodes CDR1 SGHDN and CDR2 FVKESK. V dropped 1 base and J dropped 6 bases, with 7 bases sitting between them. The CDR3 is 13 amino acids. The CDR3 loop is CASSQVASNEQFF. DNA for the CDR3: TGTGCCAGCAGCCAAGTAGCGTCCAATGAGCAGTTCTTC.

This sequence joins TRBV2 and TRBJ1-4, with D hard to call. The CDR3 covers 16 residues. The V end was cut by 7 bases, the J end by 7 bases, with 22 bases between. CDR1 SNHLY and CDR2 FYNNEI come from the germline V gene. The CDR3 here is CASIEGTLAPGEKLFF. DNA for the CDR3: TGTGCCAGCATCGAGGGAACCCTGGCGCCGGGTGAAAAACTGTTTTTT.

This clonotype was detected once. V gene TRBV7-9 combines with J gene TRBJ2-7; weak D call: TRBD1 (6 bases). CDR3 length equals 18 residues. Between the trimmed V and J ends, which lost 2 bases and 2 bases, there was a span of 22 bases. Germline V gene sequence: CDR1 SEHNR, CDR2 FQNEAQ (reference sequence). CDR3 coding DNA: TGTGCCAGCAGCTTATTTGACCCGGCCAGGGGAACTACCTACGAGCAGTACTTC. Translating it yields CASSLFDPARGTTYEQYF.

CDR3 residues: CATSPGTGGYEQYF. In nucleotides, the CDR3 is TGTGCCACCAGTCCTGGGACAGGGGGCTACGAGCAGTACTTC. The chain employs TRBV15 and TRBJ2-7, with 11 bases lining up with TRBD1. Germline-derived CDR1 and CDR2 are LNHNV and YYDKDF (reference sequence). V trimming: 6 bases; J trimming: 3 bases; junction bases outside the gene matches: 4. The CDR3 spans 14 residues.

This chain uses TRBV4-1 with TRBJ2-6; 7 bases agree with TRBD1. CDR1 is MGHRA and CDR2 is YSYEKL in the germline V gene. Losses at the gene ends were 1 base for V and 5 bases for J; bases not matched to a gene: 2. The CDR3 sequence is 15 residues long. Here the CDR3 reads CASSQVGGRANVLTF. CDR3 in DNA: TGCGCCAGCAGCCAAGTAGGGGGCAGGGCCAACGTCCTGACTTTC.

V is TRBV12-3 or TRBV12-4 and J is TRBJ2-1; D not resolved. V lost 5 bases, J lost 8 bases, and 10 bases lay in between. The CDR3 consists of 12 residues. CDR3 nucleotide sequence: TGTGCCAGCAGTCTTATCTCATATGAGCAGTTCTTC. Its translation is CASSLISYEQFF.

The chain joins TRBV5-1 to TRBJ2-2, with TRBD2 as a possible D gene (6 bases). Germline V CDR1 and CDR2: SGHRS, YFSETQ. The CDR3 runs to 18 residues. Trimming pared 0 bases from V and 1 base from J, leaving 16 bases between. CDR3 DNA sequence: TGCGCCAGCAGCTTGGTGGTCAGCCCGGGGGTGAACACCGGGGAGCTGTTTTTT. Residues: CASSLVVSPGVNTGELFF.

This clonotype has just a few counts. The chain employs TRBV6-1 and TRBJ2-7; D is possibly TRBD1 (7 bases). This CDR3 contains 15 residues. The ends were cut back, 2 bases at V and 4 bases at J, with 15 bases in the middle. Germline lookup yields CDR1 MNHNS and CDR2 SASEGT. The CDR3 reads CASSEQGGGMYEQYF. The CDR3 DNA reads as TGTGCCAGCAGTGAACAGGGGGGTGGTATGTACGAGCAGTACTTC.

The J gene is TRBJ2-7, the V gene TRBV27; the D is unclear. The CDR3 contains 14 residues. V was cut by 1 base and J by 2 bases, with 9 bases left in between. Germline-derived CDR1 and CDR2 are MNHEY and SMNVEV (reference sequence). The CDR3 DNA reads TGTGCCAGCAGTTTATTGCATACAGCCTACGAGCAGTACTTC. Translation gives CASSLLHTAYEQYF.

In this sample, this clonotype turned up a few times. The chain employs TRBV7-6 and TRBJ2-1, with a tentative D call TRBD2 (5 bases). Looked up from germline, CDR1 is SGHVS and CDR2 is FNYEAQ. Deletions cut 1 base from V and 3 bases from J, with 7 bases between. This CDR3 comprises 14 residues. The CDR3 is CASSLDGVYNEQFF. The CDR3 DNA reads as TGTGCCAGCAGCTTAGACGGGGTCTACAATGAGCAGTTCTTC.

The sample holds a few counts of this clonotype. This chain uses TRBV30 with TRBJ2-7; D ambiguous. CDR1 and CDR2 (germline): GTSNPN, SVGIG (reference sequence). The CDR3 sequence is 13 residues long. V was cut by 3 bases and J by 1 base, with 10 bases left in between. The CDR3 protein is CAWSVGRSYEQYF. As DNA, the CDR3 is TGTGCCTGGAGCGTGGGCCGTTCCTACGAGCAGTACTTC.

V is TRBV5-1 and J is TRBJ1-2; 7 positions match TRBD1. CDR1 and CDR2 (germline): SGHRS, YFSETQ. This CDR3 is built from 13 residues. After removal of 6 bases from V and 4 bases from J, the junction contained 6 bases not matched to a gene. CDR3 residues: CASTRGQSYGYTF. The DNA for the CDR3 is TGCGCCAGCACCAGGGGACAGAGCTATGGCTACACCTTC.

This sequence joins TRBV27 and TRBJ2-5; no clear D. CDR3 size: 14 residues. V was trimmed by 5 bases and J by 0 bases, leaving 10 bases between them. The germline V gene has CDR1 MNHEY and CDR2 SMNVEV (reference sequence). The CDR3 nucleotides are TGTGCCAGCAGTCGGATGGAGAACCAAGAGACCCAGTACTTC. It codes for CASSRMENQETQYF.

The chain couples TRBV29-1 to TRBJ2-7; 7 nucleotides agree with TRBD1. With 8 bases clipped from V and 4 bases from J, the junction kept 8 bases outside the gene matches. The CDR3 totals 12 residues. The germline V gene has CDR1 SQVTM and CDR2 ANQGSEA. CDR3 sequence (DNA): TGCAGCTCCCGGGACAGCCCGTACGAGCAGTACTTC. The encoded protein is CSSRDSPYEQYF.

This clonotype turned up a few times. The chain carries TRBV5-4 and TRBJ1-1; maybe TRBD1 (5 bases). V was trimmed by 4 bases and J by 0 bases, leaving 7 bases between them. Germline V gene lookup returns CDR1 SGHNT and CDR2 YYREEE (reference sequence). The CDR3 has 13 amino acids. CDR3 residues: CASSKTVNTEAFF. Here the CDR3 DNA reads TGTGCCAGCAGCAAGACAGTGAACACTGAAGCTTTCTTT.

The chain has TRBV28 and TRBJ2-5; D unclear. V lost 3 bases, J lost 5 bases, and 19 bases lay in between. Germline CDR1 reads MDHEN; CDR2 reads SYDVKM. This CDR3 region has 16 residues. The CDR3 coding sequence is TGTGCCAGCAGTTTGGAACAGCCGCAGGTGACGGAGACCCAGTACTTC. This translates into CASSLEQPQVTETQYF.

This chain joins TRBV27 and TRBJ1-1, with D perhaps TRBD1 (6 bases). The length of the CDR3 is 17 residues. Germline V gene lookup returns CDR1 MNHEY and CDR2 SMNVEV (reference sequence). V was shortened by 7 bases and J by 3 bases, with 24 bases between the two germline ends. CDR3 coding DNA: TGTGCCAGCAATCCCGGGACAACCCACGTCGGATACACTGAAGCTTTCTTT. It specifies CASNPGTTHVGYTEAFF.

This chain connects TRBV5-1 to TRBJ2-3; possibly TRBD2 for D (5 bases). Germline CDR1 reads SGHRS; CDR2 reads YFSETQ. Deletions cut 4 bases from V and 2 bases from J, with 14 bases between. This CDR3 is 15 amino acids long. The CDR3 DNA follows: TGCGCCAGCAGCCTGAGGCCGGGGAACACAGATACGCAGTATTTT. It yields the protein CASSLRPGNTDTQYF.

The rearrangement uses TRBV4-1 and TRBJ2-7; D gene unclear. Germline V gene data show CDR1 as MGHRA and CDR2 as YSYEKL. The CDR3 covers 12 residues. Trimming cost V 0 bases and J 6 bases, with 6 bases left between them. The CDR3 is CASSQENGEQYF. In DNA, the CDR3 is TGCGCCAGCAGCCAAGAGAACGGCGAGCAGTACTTC.

This CDR3 is CASSTPRATGELFF. CDR3 nucleotide sequence: TGCGCCAGCAGCACCCCCCGTGCAACCGGGGAGCTGTTTTTT. The chain carries TRBV5-1 and TRBJ2-2; the D is unclear. Germline V CDR1 and CDR2: SGHRS, YFSETQ. The CDR3 is 14 amino acids. V lost 4 bases, J lost 5 bases, and 12 bases lay in between.

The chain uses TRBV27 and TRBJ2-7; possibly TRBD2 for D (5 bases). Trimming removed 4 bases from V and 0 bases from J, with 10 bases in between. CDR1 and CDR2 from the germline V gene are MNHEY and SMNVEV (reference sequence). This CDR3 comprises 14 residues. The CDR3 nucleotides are TGTGCCAGCAGTTCAAGCGGTCACTCCTACGAGCAGTACTTC. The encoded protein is CASSSSGHSYEQYF.

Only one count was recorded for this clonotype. This CDR3 reads CASGYGTEAFF. The CDR3 DNA reads TGTGCCAGCGGTTACGGCACTGAAGCTTTCTTT. The genes are TRBV27 and TRBJ1-1, with D unclear. Trimming left V 8 bases short and J 4 bases short, with 8 bases between. Per the germline V gene, CDR1 is MNHEY and CDR2 is SMNVEV (reference sequence). The CDR3 runs 11 residues.

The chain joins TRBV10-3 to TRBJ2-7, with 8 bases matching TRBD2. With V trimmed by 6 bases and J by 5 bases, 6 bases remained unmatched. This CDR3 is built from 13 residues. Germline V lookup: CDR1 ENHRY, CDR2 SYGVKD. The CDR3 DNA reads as TGTGCCATCAGCTTAGCGGGGCTAGACGAGCAGTACTTC. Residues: CAISLAGLDEQYF.

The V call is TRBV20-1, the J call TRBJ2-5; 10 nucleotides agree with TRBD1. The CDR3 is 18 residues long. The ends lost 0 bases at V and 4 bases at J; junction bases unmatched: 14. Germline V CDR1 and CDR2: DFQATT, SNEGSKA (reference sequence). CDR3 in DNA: TGCAGTGCTAGAGATCTGGGATGGGGGACAGGGGATTCAGAGACCCAGTACTTC. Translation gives CSARDLGWGTGDSETQYF.